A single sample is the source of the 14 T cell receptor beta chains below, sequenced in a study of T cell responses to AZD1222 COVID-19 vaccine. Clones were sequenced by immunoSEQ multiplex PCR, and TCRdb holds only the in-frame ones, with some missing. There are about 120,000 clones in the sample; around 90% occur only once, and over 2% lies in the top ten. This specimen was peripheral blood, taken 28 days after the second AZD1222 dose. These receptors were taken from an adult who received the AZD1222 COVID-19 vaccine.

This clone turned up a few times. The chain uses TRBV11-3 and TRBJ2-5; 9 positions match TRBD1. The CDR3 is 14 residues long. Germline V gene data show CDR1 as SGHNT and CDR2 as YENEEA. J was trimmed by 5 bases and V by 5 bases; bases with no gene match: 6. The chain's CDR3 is CASSPGTGTETQYF. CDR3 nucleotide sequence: TGTGCCAGCAGCCCAGGGACAGGGACCGAGACCCAGTACTTC.

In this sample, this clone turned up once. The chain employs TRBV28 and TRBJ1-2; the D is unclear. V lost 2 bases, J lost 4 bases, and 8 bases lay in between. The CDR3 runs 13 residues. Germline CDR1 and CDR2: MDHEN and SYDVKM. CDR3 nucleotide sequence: TGTGCCAGCAGTTTAGAGGGCTTCTATGGCTACACCTTC. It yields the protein CASSLEGFYGYTF.

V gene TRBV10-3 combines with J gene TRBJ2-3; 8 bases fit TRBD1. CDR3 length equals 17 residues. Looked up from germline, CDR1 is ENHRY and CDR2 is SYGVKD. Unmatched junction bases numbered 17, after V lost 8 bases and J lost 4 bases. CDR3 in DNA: TGTGCCATCGCAAGAAACGGGCAGGGGGCGAGCCCAGATACGCAGTATTTT. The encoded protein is CAIARNGQGASPDTQYF.

The CDR3 sequence is CAWSVTGGQETQYF. The CDR3, as DNA: TGTGCCTGGAGTGTTACGGGGGGCCAAGAGACCCAGTACTTC. The rearrangement joins TRBV30 to TRBJ2-5; 7 bases align to TRBD2. The CDR3 length is 14 residues. Germline assignment: CDR1 GTSNPN and CDR2 SVGIG (reference sequence). V dropped 0 bases and J dropped 1; count of bases not matched to a gene: 2.

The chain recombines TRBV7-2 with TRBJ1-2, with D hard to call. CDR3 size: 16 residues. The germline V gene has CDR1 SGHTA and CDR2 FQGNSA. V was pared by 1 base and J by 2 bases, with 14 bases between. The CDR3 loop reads CASSLGGSGMNYGYTF. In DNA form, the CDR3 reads TGTGCCAGCAGCTTAGGCGGATCTGGGATGAACTATGGCTACACCTTC.

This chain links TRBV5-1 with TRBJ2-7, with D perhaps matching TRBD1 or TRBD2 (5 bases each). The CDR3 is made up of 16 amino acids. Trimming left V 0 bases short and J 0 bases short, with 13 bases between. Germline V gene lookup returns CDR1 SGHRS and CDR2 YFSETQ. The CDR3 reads CASSLGRGASSYEQYF. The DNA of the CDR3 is TGCGCCAGCAGCTTGGGTCGAGGGGCGAGCTCCTACGAGCAGTACTTC.

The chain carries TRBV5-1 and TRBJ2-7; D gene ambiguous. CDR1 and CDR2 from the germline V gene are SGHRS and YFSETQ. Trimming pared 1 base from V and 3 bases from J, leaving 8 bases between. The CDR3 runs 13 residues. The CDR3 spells CASSLTAHYEQYF. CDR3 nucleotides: TGCGCCAGCAGCTTGACGGCACACTACGAGCAGTACTTC.

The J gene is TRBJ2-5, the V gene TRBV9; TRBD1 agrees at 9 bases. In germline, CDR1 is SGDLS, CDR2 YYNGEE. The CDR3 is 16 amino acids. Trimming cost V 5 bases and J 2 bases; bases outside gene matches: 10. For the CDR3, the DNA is TGTGCCAGCAGTGTTGACAGGGGGTTGGTACAAGAGACCCAGTACTTC. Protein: CASSVDRGLVQETQYF.

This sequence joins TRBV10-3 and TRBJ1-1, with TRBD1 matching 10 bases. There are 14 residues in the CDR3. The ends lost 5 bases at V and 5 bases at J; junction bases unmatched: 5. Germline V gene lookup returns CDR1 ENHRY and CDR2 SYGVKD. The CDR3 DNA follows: TGTGCCATCAGTCCCGGACAGGGGGGTACTGAAGCTTTCTTT. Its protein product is CAISPGQGGTEAFF.

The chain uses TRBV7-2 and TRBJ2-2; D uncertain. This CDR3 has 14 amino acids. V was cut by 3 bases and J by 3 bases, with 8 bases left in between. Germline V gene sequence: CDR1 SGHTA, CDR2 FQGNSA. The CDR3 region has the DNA TGTGCCAGCAGCTTGTCCAGAGACACCGGGGAGCTGTTTTTT. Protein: CASSLSRDTGELFF.

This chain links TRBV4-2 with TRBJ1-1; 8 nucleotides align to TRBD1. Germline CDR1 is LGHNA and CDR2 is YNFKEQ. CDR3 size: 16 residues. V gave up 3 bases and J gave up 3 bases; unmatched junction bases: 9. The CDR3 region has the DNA TGTGCCAGCAGCCAGAAGATACAGGGGGTAGACACTGAAGCTTTCTTT. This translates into CASSQKIQGVDTEAFF.

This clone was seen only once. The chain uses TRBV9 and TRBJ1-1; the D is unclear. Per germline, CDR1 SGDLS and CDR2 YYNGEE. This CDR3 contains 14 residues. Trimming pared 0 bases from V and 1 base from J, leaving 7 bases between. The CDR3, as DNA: TGTGCCAGCAGCGTAGCTTGGAGGAACACTGAAGCTTTCTTT. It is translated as CASSVAWRNTEAFF.

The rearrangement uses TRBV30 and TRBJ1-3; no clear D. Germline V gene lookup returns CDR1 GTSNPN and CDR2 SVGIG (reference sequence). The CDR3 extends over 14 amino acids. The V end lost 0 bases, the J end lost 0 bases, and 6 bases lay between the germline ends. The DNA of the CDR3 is TGTGCCTGGAGTGTGTGGGGCTCTGGAAACACCATATATTTT. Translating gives CAWSVWGSGNTIYF.

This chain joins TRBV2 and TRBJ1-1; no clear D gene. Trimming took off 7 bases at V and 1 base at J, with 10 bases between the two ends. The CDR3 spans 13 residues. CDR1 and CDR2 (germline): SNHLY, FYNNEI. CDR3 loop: CASTPDGNTEAFF. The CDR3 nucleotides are TGTGCCAGCACCCCGGACGGGAACACTGAAGCTTTCTTT.